This TCR beta chain came from a study of blood T cell repertoires in COVID-19. Trimming left V 4 bases short and J 7 bases short, with 10 bases between. This CDR3 region has 12 residues. Repertoires were generated with immunoSEQ multiplex PCR, while TCRdb's copy carries only in-frame clones and drops some. This sample has about 250,000 clones, with more than 75% found just once. The sample comprised peripheral blood. V is TRBV12-3 or TRBV12-4 and J is TRBJ1-2; D is undetermined. This clonotype was obtained from a woman aged 55-75 years who had recovered from COVID-19. CDR3: CASSSNSRGYTF. In nucleotides, the CDR3 is TGTGCCAGCAGTTCGAACAGCCGTGGCTACACCTTC.